This T cell receptor (beta chain) is from a study of blood T cell repertoires in COVID-19. Study at large: Sources were T cells, B-cell-depleted T cells, or PBMCs; the material itself was cDNA or gDNA.

Clinical history reported by participants formed the basis on which cohorts were assigned. The CDR3 is 13 amino acids. The J segment lost 9 bases and the V segment lost 6 bases, leaving 11 bases of the junction unmatched. As processed by the authors: Amplification with reference gene primers provided the estimates of nucleated cell counts. TCRdb's table, derived via immunoSEQ multiplex PCR, lists solely in-frame clones and lacks some. That table is the source of V, J and clone size, and D and trimming were worked out from the DNA. The table includes around 400,000 clones, over 75% detected once. V usage is TRBV12-3 or TRBV12-4 and J usage is TRBJ2-7; 7 bases agree with TRBD1. The sequenced sample was PBMCs or T cells enriched from blood (not recorded which). The receptor's source is a woman between 18 and 29 years old who had been exposed to COVID-19. The CDR3 DNA follows: TGTGCCAGCAGCCGGGACAGCCTATCTCGGCAGTACTTC. It is translated as CASSRDSLSRQYF.